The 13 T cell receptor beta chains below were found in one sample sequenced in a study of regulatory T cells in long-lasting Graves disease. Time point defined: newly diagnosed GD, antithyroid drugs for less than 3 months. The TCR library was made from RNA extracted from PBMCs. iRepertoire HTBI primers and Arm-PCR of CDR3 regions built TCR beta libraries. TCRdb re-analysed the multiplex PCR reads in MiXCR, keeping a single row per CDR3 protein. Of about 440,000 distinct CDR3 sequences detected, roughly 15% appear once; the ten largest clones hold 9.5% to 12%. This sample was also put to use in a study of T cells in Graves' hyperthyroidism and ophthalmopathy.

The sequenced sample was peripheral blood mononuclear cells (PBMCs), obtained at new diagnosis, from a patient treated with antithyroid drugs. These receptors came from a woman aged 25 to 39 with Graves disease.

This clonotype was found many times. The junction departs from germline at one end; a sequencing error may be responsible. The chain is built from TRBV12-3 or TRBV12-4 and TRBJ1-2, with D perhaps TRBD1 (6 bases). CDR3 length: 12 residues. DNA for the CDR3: TGTGCCAGCAGCTTAGGGGGGAGAGGCTACACCTTC. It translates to CASSLGGRGYTF.

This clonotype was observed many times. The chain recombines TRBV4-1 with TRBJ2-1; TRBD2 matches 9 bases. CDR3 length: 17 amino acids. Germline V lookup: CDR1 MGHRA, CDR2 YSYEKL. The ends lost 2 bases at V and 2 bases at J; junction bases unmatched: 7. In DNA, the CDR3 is TGCGCCAGCAGCCAATTGGAGGCGGGAGGGGCCTACAATGAGCAGTTCTTC. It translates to CASSQLEAGGAYNEQFF.

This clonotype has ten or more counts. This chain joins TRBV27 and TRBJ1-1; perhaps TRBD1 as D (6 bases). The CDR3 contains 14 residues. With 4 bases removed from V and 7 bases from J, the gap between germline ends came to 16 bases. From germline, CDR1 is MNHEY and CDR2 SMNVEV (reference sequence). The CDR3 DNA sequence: TGTGCCAGCAGTTCCGCCACTGAACAGGGTGAAGCTTTCTTT. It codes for CASSSATEQGEAFF.

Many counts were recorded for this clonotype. CDR3 nucleotides: TGTGCCAGCAGCTCAATAAATGAAAAACTGTTTTTT. Its translation: CASSSINEKLFF. J is TRBJ1-4 and V is TRBV11-2; D ambiguous. This CDR3 comprises 12 residues. V lost 4 bases and J 5 bases, leaving 5 bases between the germline ends. Germline V gene data show CDR1 as SGHAT and CDR2 as FQNNGV.

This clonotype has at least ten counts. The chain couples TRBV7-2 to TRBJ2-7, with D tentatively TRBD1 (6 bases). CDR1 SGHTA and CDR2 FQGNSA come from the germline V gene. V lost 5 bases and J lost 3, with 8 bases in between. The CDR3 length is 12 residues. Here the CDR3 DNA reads TGTGCCAGCAGCCAGGACAGCTACGAGCAGTACTTC. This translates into CASSQDSYEQYF.

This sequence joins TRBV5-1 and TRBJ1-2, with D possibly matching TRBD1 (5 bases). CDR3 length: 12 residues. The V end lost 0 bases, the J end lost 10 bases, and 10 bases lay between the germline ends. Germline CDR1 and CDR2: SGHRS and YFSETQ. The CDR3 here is CASSLDRQDYTF. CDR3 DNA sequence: TGCGCCAGCAGCTTGGACAGGCAGGACTACACCTTC.

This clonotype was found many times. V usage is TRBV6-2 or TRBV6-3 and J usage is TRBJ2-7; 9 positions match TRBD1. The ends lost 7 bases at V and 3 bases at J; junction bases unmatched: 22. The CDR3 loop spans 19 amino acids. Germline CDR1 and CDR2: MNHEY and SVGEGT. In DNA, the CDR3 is TGTGCCAGCATGAATCCGACGCGGGACAGGGACTTAACCTACTACGAGCAGTACTTC. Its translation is CASMNPTRDRDLTYYEQYF.

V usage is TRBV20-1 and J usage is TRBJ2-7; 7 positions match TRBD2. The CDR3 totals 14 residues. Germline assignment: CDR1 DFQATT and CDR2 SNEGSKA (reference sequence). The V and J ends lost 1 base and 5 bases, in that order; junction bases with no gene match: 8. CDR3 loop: CSARGAGASHEQYF. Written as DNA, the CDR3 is TGCAGTGCTAGAGGGGCGGGAGCGTCCCACGAGCAGTACTTC.

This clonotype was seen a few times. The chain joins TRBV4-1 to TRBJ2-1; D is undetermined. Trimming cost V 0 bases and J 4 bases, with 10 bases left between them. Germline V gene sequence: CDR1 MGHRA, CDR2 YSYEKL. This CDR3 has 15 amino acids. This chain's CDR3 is CASSQEPGRYNEQFF. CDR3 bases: TGCGCCAGCAGCCAAGAACCCGGACGTTACAATGAGCAGTTCTTC.

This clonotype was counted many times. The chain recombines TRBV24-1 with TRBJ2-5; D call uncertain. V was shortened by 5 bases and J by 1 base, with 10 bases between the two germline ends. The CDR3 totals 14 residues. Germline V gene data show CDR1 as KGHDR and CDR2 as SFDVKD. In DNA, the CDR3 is TGTGCCACCAGTGGGGGAAGTCTCCAAGAGACCCAGTACTTC. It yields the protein CATSGGSLQETQYF.

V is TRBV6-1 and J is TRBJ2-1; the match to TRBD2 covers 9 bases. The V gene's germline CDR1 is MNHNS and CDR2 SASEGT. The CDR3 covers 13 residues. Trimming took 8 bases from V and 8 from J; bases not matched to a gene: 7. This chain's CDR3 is CASVPGTSYEQFF. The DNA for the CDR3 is TGTGCCAGCGTACCCGGGACTAGCTATGAGCAGTTCTTC.

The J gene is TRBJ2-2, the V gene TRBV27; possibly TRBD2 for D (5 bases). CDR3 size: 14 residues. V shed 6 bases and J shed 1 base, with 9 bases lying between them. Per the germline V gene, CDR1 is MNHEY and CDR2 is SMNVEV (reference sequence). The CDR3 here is CASRVGRNTGELFF. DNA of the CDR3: TGTGCCAGCAGGGTTGGGAGGAACACCGGGGAGCTGTTTTTT.

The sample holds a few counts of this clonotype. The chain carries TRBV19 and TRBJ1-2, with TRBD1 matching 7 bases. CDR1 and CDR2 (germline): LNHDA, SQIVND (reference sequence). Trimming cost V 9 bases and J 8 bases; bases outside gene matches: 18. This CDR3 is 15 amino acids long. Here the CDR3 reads CASLGGRGLSQGYTF. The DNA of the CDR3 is TGTGCCAGCCTCGGGGGCAGGGGGTTATCTCAAGGCTACACCTTC.